This T cell receptor (beta chain) comes out of a study of PD-L1 blockade in urothelial cancer. Background on the study: Blood underwent analysis 3 weeks (second dose) and 6 weeks after treatment began. Median T cell yield per blood sample was about 150,000 cells.

The time point denotes: peripheral blood 6 weeks after treatment start. This CDR3 is 15 amino acids long. The germline gives CDR1 LGHNT, CDR2 FRNRAP. Trimming took 1 base from V and 1 from J; bases not matched to a gene: 0. As regards this clone: Other DNA sequences in this specimen translate into the identical CDR3.

Profiling relied on immunoSEQ multiplex PCR, and the TCRdb table lists in-frame clones only, not all of them. This table holds around 87,000 clones, less than 90% found once. Here the sequenced sample was PBMCs, taken around atezolizumab (anti-PD-L1) treatment. The TCR sequence derives from an older man with urothelial cancer. This chain connects TRBV12-5 to TRBJ2-2; 7 nucleotides align to TRBD1. Written as DNA, the CDR3 is TGTGCTAGTGGTTTGGGACAGGGGAACACCGGGGAGCTGTTTTTT. It is translated as CASGLGQGNTGELFF.